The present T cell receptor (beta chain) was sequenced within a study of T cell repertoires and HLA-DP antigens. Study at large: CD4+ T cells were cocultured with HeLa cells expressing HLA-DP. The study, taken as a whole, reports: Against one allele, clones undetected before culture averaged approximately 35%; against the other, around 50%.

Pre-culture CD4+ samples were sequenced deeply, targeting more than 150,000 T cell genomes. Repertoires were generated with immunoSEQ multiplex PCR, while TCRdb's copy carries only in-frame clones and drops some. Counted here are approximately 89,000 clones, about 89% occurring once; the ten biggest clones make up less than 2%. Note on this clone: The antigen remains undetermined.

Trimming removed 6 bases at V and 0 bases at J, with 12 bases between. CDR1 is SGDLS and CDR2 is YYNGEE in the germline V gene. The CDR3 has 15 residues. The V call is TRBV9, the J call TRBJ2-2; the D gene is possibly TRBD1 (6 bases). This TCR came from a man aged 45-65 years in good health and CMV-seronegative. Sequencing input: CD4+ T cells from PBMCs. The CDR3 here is CASNPGHTNTGELFF. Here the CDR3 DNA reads TGTGCCAGCAATCCGGGACACACGAACACCGGGGAGCTGTTTTTT.